This T cell receptor beta chain comes out of a study of blood T cell repertoires in COVID-19. Study-level information: Sites in the United States, Italy and Spain provided acute and convalescent COVID-19 samples. Nucleic acid was either cDNA or gDNA, and it came from T cells, B-cell-depleted T cells, or PBMCs.

The CDR3 totals 14 residues. CDR1 is SGHTA, CDR2 FQGNSA, per germline. The germline V and J ends were trimmed by 4 bases and 3 bases, with 12 bases remaining between them. Sequencing was performed with immunoSEQ multiplex PCR; in TCRdb, only in-frame clones are kept and a portion is missing. The sample records approximately 180,000 clones, about 90% being singletons. Cohorts were based on clinical histories the participants reported. The material sequenced was PBMCs or T cells enriched from blood (not recorded which). This receptor was identified in a human donor with acute COVID-19. The donor label of this sample is uncertain. This chain uses TRBV7-2 with TRBJ1-1; TRBD1 might be the D (5 bases). The CDR3 DNA sequence: TGTGCCAGCAGCTCCCGGGGGGGGGACACTGAAGCTTTCTTT. Translated, it gives CASSSRGGDTEAFF. Complete variable domain (other parts from reference TRBV7-2 and TRBJ1-1): GAGVSQSPSNKVTEKGKDVELRCDPISGHTALYWYRQSLGQGLEFLIYFQGNSAPDKSGLPSDRFSAERTGGSVSTLTIQRTQQEDSAVYLCASSSRGGDTEAFFGQGTRLTVV.